One and the same sample provided the 16 T cell receptor beta chains below, sequenced in a study of blood T cell repertoires in COVID-19. Profiling relied on immunoSEQ multiplex PCR, and the TCRdb table lists in-frame clones only, not all of them. This repertoire shows about 120,000 clones, under 90% found once; its top ten account for about 5%. The specimen sequenced was peripheral blood. The origin of the receptors is a woman in her 70s with acute or convalescent COVID-19.

V gene TRBV5-1 combines with J gene TRBJ2-5; 9 bases map to TRBD1. The junction had 8 bases not matched to a gene; V was cut back by 5 bases and J by 0 bases. Germline CDR1 reads SGHRS; CDR2 reads YFSETQ. The CDR3 spans 16 residues. In nucleotides, the CDR3 is TGCGCCAGCAGTCTCACCGGGACAGGGTACCAAGAGACCCAGTACTTC. Protein: CASSLTGTGYQETQYF.

This chain links TRBV4-3 with TRBJ1-2, with D perhaps TRBD1 (5 bases). Germline-derived CDR1 and CDR2 are LGHNA and YSLEER. The CDR3 is made up of 15 amino acids. V lost 0 bases, J lost 2 bases, and 10 bases lay in between. This chain's CDR3 is CASSQDRQLNYGYTF. As DNA, the CDR3 is TGCGCCAGCAGCCAAGATAGACAGTTAAACTATGGCTACACCTTC.

The table lists this clone with a count of one. This chain connects TRBV11-2 to TRBJ2-7; 9 bases are a match to TRBD1. CDR3 size: 14 residues. The germline CDR1 and CDR2 sequences are SGHAT and FQNNGV. V shed 5 bases and J 6 bases; nucleotides not matched to a gene: 8. The CDR3 nucleotides read TGTGCCAGCAGCCCACTGACAGGGGGGGGCGAGCAGTACTTC. It yields the protein CASSPLTGGGEQYF.

V and J are TRBV5-1 and TRBJ1-2, with 7 bases matching TRBD1. The V gene end was trimmed by 4 bases and the J gene end by 2 bases; junction bases not matched to a gene: 5. The CDR3 is 14 residues long. The germline V gene encodes CDR1 SGHRS and CDR2 YFSETQ. The DNA of the CDR3 is TGCGCCAGCAGCCCCGGGACAGCAAACTATGGCTACACCTTC. Translation gives CASSPGTANYGYTF.

CDR3 sequence: CASSFLLAGGNTGELFF. Here the CDR3 DNA reads TGTGCCAGCAGCTTCTTATTAGCGGGGGGGAACACCGGGGAGCTGTTTTTT. The chain links TRBV7-8 to TRBJ2-2; 10 bases map to TRBD2. The J segment lost 1 base and the V segment lost 3 bases, leaving 5 bases of the junction unmatched. The CDR3 contains 17 residues. Germline V gene lookup returns CDR1 SGHVS and CDR2 FQNEAQ.

The chain has TRBV3-1 (or the pseudogene TRBV3-2) and TRBJ2-3, with 14 bases matching TRBD2. Per the germline V gene, CDR1 is LGHDT and CDR2 is YNNKEL (reference sequence). The J segment lost 0 bases and the V segment lost 4 bases, leaving 6 bases of the junction unmatched. The CDR3 length is 18 residues. For the CDR3, the DNA is TGTGCCAGCAGCCTGACTAGCGGGGGGGCCACTAGCACAGATACGCAGTATTTT. Translating it yields CASSLTSGGATSTDTQYF.

This chain links TRBV4-2 with TRBJ1-4, with TRBD1 as a possible D gene (6 bases). This CDR3 is 15 amino acids long. Trimming took 0 bases from V and 8 from J, leaving 13 bases between them. The germline V gene encodes CDR1 LGHNA and CDR2 YNFKEQ. Here the CDR3 reads CASSQDGQGYEKLFF. CDR3 DNA: TGTGCCAGCAGCCAAGATGGTCAGGGGTACGAAAAACTGTTTTTT.

The genes are TRBV5-4 and TRBJ2-1, with 7 bases identical to TRBD2. Germline V gives CDR1 SGHNT, CDR2 YYREEE (reference sequence). The CDR3 covers 17 residues. V was pared by 4 bases and J by 0 bases, with 10 bases of the junction left unmatched. CDR3 sequence reads: CASSHGTGGTSYNEQFF. The CDR3 region has the DNA TGTGCCAGCAGCCATGGCACCGGGGGGACCTCCTACAATGAGCAGTTCTTC.

About this clone: Other DNA sequences within the sample encode an identical CDR3. This rearrangement joins TRBV12-3 or TRBV12-4 to TRBJ2-2; D ambiguous. Deletions cut 2 bases from V and 5 bases from J, with 3 bases between. This CDR3 is built from 12 residues. CDR3 loop: CASSLLTGELFF. CDR3 bases: TGTGCCAGCAGTTTACTTACCGGGGAGCTGTTTTTT.

This chain connects TRBV5-1 to TRBJ1-6; 10 bases map to TRBD1. From germline, CDR1 is SGHRS and CDR2 YFSETQ. V gave up 4 bases and J gave up 15 bases; unmatched junction bases: 10. CDR3 length: 14 amino acids. CDR3 sequence reads: CASSPRQGAVNLHF. The CDR3 bases are TGCGCCAGCAGCCCCCGACAGGGGGCGGTGAACCTCCACTTT. The variable domain in full, completed from reference TRBV5-1 and TRBJ1-6, reads KAGVTQTPRYLIKTRGQQVTLSCSPISGHRSVSWYQQTPGQGLQFLFEYFSETQRNKGNFPGRFSGRQFSNSRSEMNVSTLELGDSALYLCASSPRQGAVNLHFGNGTRLTVT.

The V and J genes are TRBV3-1 (or the pseudogene TRBV3-2) and TRBJ2-2, with D possibly being TRBD1 (6 bases). With 4 bases removed from V and 1 base from J, the gap between germline ends came to 10 bases. The germline V gene has CDR1 LGHDT and CDR2 YNNKEL (reference sequence). CDR3 length equals 15 residues. CDR3 sequence (DNA): TGTGCCAGCAGCCGAGACAGGATGAACACCGGGGAGCTGTTTTTT. Its translation: CASSRDRMNTGELFF.

In DNA, the CDR3 is TGTGCCAGCTCACCAGACAGGGCGCGTCAGCCCCAGCATTTT. Protein sequence: CASSPDRARQPQHF. This chain links TRBV18 with TRBJ1-5; TRBD1 agrees at 7 bases. This CDR3 is built from 14 residues. Germline values: CDR1 KGHSH, CDR2 LQKENI. Trimming cost V 2 bases and J 6 bases; bases outside gene matches: 4.

In its sample, this clone was seen a few times. The J gene is TRBJ1-6, the V gene TRBV7-9; TRBD1 aligns across 10 bases. This CDR3 is built from 16 residues. The V gene end was trimmed by 5 bases and the J gene end by 3 bases; junction bases not matched to a gene: 4. Per germline, CDR1 SEHNR and CDR2 FQNEAQ (reference sequence). The CDR3 loop reads CASSRQGALYNSPLHF. The CDR3 coding sequence is TGTGCCAGCAGCCGACAGGGGGCCCTCTATAATTCACCCCTCCACTTT.

This clone was observed a single time. The V and J genes are TRBV29-1 and TRBJ2-5; 12 bases map to TRBD2. Germline V gives CDR1 SQVTM, CDR2 ANQGSEA. The V gene end was trimmed by 5 bases and the J gene end by 5 bases; junction bases not matched to a gene: 9. The CDR3 covers 15 residues. CDR3 in DNA: TGCAGCGTTCGGGCTAGCGGGGGGGTACGGGAGACCCAGTACTTC. It codes for CSVRASGGVRETQYF.

The chain couples TRBV19 to TRBJ2-3; D gene unclear. V lost 0 bases to trimming and J lost 6 bases, with 7 bases between them. This CDR3 is built from 13 residues. The germline V gene has CDR1 LNHDA and CDR2 SQIVND (reference sequence). The CDR3 DNA is TGTGCCAGTAGTATAGATCCCGTGGATACGCAGTATTTT. Its translation: CASSIDPVDTQYF.

V is TRBV5-1 and J is TRBJ2-5; a weak D match, TRBD2 (6 bases). CDR3 length: 15 amino acids. Germline V gene sequence: CDR1 SGHRS, CDR2 YFSETQ. Trimming took 4 bases from V and 5 from J, leaving 18 bases between them. CDR3 in amino acids: CASSRHTGAGETQYF. In DNA, the CDR3 is TGCGCCAGCAGCCGACACACGGGCGCGGGGGAGACCCAGTACTTC.